The 13 T cell receptor beta chains below were found in one sample sequenced in a study of T cell responses to AZD1222 COVID-19 vaccine. Assay used: immunoSEQ multiplex PCR; TCRdb lists only in-frame clones, some missing. The sample shows around 100,000 clones, around 90% of them seen only once. The sample was peripheral blood, taken on day 0 of AZD1222 vaccination. The receptors originated from an adult in good health.

The chain recombines TRBV6-5 with TRBJ1-5; D is undetermined. Germline V gene sequence: CDR1 MNHEY, CDR2 SVGAGI. This CDR3 has 13 residues. Trimming left V 4 bases short and J 6 bases short, with 10 bases between. The CDR3 nucleotides are TGTGCCAGCAGTTCGAAAAATGGTCAGCCCCAGCATTTT. Protein sequence: CASSSKNGQPQHF.

CDR3 nucleotide sequence: TGTGCCAGCAGCTTGACTAGCGGGAGGCAGGACACCGGGGAGCTGTTTTTT. Protein product: CASSLTSGRQDTGELFF. The chain is built from TRBV5-8 and TRBJ2-2; TRBD2 agrees at 12 bases. J gave up 3 bases and V 1 base, and 4 bases lay outside the gene matches. CDR1 is SGHTS and CDR2 is YDEGEE in the germline V gene. The CDR3 is 17 residues long.

This chain joins TRBV5-1 and TRBJ2-7; 8 nucleotides line up with TRBD1. The CDR3 extends over 14 amino acids. Germline V gene lookup returns CDR1 SGHRS and CDR2 YFSETQ. With V trimmed by 3 bases and J by 2 bases, 4 bases remained unmatched. In nucleotides, the CDR3 is TGCGCCAGCAGCTCGACAGGGGCTGCCTACGAGCAGTACTTC. It codes for CASSSTGAAYEQYF. The variable domain in full, completed from reference TRBV5-1 and TRBJ2-7, reads KAGVTQTPRYLIKTRGQQVTLSCSPISGHRSVSWYQQTPGQGLQFLFEYFSETQRNKGNFPGRFSGRQFSNSRSEMNVSTLELGDSALYLCASSSTGAAYEQYFGPGTRLTVT.

V and J are TRBV7-9 and TRBJ2-7; D is uncertain. Looked up from germline, CDR1 is SEHNR and CDR2 is FQNEAQ (reference sequence). The CDR3 is 12 residues long. The V end lost 5 bases, the J end lost 2 bases, and 7 bases lay between the germline ends. CDR3 DNA sequence: TGTGCCAGCAGCCCTGGGACCTACGAGCAGTACTTC. It yields the protein CASSPGTYEQYF.

The chain recombines TRBV7-9 with TRBJ2-3; D gene ambiguous. The CDR3 is made up of 13 amino acids. Trimming took 6 bases from V and 1 from J, leaving 8 bases between them. Per germline, CDR1 SEHNR and CDR2 FQNEAQ (reference sequence). CDR3 loop: CASRVSGTDTQYF. The DNA for the CDR3 is TGTGCCAGCAGAGTTTCGGGCACAGATACGCAGTATTTT. The full variable domain, with the rest looked up from reference TRBV7-9 and TRBJ2-3, is DTGVSQNPRHKITKRGQNVTFRCDPISEHNRLYWYRQTLGQGPEFLTYFQNEAQLEKSRLLSDRFSAERPKGSFSTLEIQRTEQGDSAMYLCASRVSGTDTQYFGPGTRLTVL.

This chain connects TRBV10-3 to TRBJ2-2; 9 positions match TRBD2. Germline CDR1 is ENHRY and CDR2 is SYGVKD. V gave up 10 bases and J gave up 3 bases; unmatched junction bases: 3. The CDR3 consists of 13 residues. The CDR3 spells CASSGSDTGELFF. The CDR3 DNA reads as TGTGCCAGTAGCGGGAGTGACACCGGGGAGCTGTTTTTT.

The CDR3 loop reads CATRVGSGYEYF. The CDR3 region has the DNA TGTGCCACCAGGGTAGGCTCCGGGTATGAGTACTTC. This chain uses TRBV2 with TRBJ2-7, with a weak D call TRBD1 (5 bases). The CDR3 is 12 residues long. Trimming pared 10 bases from V and 11 bases from J, leaving 21 bases between. Germline-derived CDR1 and CDR2 are SNHLY and FYNNEI.

The genes are TRBV18 and TRBJ2-7; 7 bases line up with TRBD1. V shed 6 bases and J 2 bases; nucleotides not matched to a gene: 7. CDR1 KGHSH and CDR2 LQKENI come from the germline V gene. CDR3 size: 14 residues. CDR3 DNA: TGTGCCAGCTCGCCTCGACAGGGAACCTACGAGCAGTACTTC. It is translated as CASSPRQGTYEQYF.

V gene TRBV30 combines with J gene TRBJ1-6; unclear D gene. V was pared by 0 bases and J by 12 bases, with 24 bases between. Germline V lookup: CDR1 GTSNPN, CDR2 SVGIG (reference sequence). This CDR3 comprises 17 residues. The CDR3 spells CAWSVLGPELFAKPLHF. For the CDR3, the DNA is TGTGCCTGGAGTGTACTTGGACCCGAACTTTTCGCGAAACCCCTCCACTTT.

CDR3 amino acids: CAWNPTGVHGYTF. The CDR3, as DNA: TGTGCCTGGAATCCTACAGGGGTGCATGGCTACACCTTC. The chain uses TRBV30 and TRBJ1-2; TRBD1 agrees at 7 bases. J lost 6 bases, V lost 4 bases, and 8 bases had no gene match. The CDR3 is 13 residues long. Per the germline V gene, CDR1 is GTSNPN and CDR2 is SVGIG (reference sequence).

The chain combines TRBV6-5 with TRBJ2-1; the match to TRBD2 covers 10 bases. V lost 8 bases, J lost 2 bases, and 6 bases stayed unmatched. This CDR3 contains 15 residues. Germline CDR1 reads MNHEY; CDR2 reads SVGAGI. This chain's CDR3 is CASRNGLAAYNEQFF. As DNA, the CDR3 is TGTGCCAGCCGAAATGGACTAGCGGCCTACAATGAGCAGTTCTTC.

The gene calls are TRBV27 and TRBJ2-7, with D possibly being TRBD2 (5 bases). In germline, CDR1 is MNHEY, CDR2 SMNVEV (reference sequence). Trimming took 6 bases from V and 2 from J, leaving 14 bases between them. This CDR3 spans 14 amino acids. CDR3 amino acids: CASSHRTRPYEQYF. The CDR3 DNA reads as TGTGCCAGCAGCCACCGGACTCGTCCCTACGAGCAGTACTTC.

This clone came up once. DNA of the CDR3: TGTGCCAGCAGCCCCCGACTGACCCGGACAGGGGGCGGCTACACCTTC. It translates to CASSPRLTRTGGGYTF. The chain joins TRBV7-9 to TRBJ1-2, with TRBD1 matching 11 bases. This CDR3 has 16 residues. Germline lookup yields CDR1 SEHNR and CDR2 FQNEAQ (reference sequence). The V and J ends lost 5 bases and 8 bases, in that order; junction bases with no gene match: 13.